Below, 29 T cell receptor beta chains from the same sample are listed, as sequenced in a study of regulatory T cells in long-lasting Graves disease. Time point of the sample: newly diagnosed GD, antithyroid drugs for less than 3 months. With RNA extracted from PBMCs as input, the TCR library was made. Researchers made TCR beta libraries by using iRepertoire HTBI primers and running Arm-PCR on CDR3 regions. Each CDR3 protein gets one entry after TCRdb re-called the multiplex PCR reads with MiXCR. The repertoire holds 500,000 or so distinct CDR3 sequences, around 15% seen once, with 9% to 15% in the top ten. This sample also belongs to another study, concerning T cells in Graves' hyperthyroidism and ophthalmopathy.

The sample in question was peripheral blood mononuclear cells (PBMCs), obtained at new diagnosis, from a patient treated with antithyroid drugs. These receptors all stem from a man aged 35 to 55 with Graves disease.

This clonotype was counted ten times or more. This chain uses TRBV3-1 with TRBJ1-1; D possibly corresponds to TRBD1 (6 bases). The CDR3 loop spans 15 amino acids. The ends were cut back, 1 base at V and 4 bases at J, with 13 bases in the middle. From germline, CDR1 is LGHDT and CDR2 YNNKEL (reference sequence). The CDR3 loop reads CASSQVWGAGTEAFF. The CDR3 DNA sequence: TGTGCCAGCAGCCAAGTGTGGGGGGCGGGCACTGAAGCTTTCTTT.

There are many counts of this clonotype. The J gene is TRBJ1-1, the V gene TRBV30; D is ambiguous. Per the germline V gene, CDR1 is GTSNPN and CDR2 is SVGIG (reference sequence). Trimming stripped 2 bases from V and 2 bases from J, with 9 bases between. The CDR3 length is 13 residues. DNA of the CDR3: TGTGCCTGGAGTTTCAGATCTAACACTGAAGCTTTCTTT. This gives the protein CAWSFRSNTEAFF.

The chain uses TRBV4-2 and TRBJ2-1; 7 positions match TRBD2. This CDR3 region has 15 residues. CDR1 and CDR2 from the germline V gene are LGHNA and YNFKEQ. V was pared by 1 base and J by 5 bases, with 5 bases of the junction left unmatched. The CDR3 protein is CASSQAGGRNNEQFF. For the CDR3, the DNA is TGTGCCAGCAGCCAAGCGGGAGGCCGAAACAATGAGCAGTTCTTC.

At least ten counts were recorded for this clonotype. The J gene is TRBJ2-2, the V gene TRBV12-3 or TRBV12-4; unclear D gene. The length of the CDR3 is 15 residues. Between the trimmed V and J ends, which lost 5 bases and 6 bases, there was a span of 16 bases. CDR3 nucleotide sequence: TGTGCCAGCAGTCCCACCCCGCTCATATCCGGGGAGCTGTTTTTT. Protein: CASSPTPLISGELFF.

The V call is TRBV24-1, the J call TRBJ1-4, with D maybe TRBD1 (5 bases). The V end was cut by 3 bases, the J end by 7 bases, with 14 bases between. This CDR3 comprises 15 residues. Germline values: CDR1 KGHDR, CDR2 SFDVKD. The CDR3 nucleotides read TGTGCCACCAGTGATGCAGGGCCCCGAGGTGAAAAACTGTTTTTT. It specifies CATSDAGPRGEKLFF.

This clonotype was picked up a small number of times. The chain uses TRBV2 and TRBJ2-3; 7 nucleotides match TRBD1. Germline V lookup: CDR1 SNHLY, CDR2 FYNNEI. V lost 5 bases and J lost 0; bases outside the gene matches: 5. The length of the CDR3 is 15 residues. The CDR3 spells CASSLTGLSTDTQYF. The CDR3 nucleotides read TGTGCCAGCAGTTTGACAGGGTTAAGCACAGATACGCAGTATTTT. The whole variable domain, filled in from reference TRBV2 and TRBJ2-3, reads EPEVTQTPSHQVTQMGQEVILRCVPISNHLYFYWYRQILGQKVEFLVSFYNNEISEKSEIFDDQFSVERPDGSNFTLKIRSTKLEDSAMYFCASSLTGLSTDTQYFGPGTRLTVL.

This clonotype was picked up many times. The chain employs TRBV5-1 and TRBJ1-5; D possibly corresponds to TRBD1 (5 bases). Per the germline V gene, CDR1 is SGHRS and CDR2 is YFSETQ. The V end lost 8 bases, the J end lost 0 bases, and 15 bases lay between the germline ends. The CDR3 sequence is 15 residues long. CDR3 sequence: CARKLDTYSNQPQHF. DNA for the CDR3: TGCGCCAGGAAACTGGACACCTATAGCAATCAGCCCCAGCATTTT.

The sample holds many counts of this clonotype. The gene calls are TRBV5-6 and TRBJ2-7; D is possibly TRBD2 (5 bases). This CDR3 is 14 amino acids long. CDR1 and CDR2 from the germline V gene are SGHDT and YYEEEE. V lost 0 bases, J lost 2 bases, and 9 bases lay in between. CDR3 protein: CASSLDGIAYEQYF. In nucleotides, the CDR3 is TGTGCCAGCAGCTTGGACGGGATCGCCTACGAGCAGTACTTC.

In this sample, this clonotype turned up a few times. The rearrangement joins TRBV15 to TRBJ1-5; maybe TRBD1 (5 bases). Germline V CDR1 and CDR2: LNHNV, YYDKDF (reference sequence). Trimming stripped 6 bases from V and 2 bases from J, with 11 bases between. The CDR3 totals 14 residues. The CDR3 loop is CATRPSGGNQPQHF. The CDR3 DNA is TGTGCCACCAGACCTTCGGGGGGCAATCAGCCCCAGCATTTT.

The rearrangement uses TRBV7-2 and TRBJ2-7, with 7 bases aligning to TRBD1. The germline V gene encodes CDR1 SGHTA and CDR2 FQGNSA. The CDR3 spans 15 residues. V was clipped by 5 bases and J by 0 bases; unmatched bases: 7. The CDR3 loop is CASSTTGTDSYEQYF. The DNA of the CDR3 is TGTGCCAGCAGCACCACCGGGACAGACTCCTACGAGCAGTACTTC.

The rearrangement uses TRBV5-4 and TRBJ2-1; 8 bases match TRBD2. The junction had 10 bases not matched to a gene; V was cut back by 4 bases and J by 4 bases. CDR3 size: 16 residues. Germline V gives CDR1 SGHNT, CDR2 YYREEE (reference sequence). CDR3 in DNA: TGTGCCAGCAGCCCACGACCCGGGACTAGATACAATGAGCAGTTCTTC. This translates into CASSPRPGTRYNEQFF.

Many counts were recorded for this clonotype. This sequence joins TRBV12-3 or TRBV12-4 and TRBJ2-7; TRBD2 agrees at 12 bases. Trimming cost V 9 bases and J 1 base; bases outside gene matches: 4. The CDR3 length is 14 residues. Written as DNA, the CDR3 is TGTGCCAGTAAAACTAGCGGGAGGTCCTACGAGCAGTACTTC. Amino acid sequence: CASKTSGRSYEQYF.

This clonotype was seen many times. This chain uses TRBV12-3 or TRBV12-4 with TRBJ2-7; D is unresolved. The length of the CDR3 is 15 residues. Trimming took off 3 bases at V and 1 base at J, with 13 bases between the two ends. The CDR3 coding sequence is TGTGCCAGCAGTTTTGTGGGCTCTAAATCCTACGAGCAGTACTTC. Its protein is CASSFVGSKSYEQYF.

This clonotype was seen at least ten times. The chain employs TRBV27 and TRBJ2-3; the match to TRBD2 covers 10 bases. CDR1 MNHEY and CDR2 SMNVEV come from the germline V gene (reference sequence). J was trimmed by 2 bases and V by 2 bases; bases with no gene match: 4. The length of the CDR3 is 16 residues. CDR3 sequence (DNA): TGTGCCAGCAGTTTACTTAGCGGGAGGACCACAGATACGCAGTATTTT. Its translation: CASSLLSGRTTDTQYF.

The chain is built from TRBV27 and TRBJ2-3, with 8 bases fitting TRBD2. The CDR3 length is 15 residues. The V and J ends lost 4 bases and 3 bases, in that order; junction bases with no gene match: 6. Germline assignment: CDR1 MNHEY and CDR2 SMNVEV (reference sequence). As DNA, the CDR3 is TGTGCCAGCAGTTGGTCGAGCGGGAGTACAGATACGCAGTATTTT. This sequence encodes CASSWSSGSTDTQYF.

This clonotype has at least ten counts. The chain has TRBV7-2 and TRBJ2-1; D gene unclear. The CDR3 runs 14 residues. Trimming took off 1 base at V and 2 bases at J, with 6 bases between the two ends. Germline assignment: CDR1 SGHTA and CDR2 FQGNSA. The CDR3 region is CASSLDPTYNEQFF. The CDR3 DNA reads TGTGCCAGCAGCTTAGACCCTACCTACAATGAGCAGTTCTTC. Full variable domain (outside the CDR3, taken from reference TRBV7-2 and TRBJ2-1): GAGVSQSPSNKVTEKGKDVELRCDPISGHTALYWYRQSLGQGLEFLIYFQGNSAPDKSGLPSDRFSAERTGGSVSTLTIQRTQQEDSAVYLCASSLDPTYNEQFFGPGTRLTVL.

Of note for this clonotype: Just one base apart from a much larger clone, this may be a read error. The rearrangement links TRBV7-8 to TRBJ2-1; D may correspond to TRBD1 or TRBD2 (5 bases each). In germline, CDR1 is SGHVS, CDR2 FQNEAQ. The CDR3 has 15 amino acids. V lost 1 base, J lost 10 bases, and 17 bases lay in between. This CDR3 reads CASSLGLGERYEQFF. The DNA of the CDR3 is TGTGCCAGCAGCTTAGGATTGGGGGAACGCTACGAGCAGTTCTTC.

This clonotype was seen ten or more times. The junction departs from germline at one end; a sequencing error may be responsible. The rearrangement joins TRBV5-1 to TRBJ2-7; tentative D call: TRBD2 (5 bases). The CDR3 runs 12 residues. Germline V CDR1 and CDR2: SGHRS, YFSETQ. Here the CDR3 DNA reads TGTGCCAGCAGCCGGACTTCGCGGGAGCAGTACTTC. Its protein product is CASSRTSREQYF.

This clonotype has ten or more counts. CDR3 coding DNA: TGTGCCAGCGGGCGGTTCGCAGGAAACACCATATATTTT. Encoded protein: CASGRFAGNTIYF. The chain carries TRBV2 and TRBJ1-3; D is unresolved. The germline V gene encodes CDR1 SNHLY and CDR2 FYNNEI. The CDR3 is made up of 13 amino acids. Between the trimmed V and J ends, which lost 8 bases and 4 bases, there was a span of 12 bases.

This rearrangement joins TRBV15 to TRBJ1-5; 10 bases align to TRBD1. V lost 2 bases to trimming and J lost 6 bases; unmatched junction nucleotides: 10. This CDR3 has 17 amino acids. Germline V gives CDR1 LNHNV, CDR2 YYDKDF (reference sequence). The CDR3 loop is CATSRKLRTGGFQPQHF. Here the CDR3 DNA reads TGTGCCACCAGCAGAAAACTCAGGACAGGGGGATTTCAGCCCCAGCATTTT.

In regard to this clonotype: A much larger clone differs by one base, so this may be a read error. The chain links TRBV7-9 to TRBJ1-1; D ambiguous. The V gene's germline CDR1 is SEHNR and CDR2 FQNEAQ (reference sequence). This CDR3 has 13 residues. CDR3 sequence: CAGSSTRGTEAFF. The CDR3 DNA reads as TGTGCCGGCAGCTCAACTCGCGGCACTGAAGCTTTCTTT.

DNA of the CDR3: TGTGCCATCAGCCGGGAGTTTTCAGACTACGAGCAGTACTTC. Translation: CAISREFSDYEQYF. The chain is built from TRBV10-3 and TRBJ2-7, with D perhaps TRBD2 (6 bases). From germline, CDR1 is ENHRY and CDR2 SYGVKD. V lost 6 bases, J lost 3 bases, and 15 bases lay in between. The CDR3 has 14 residues.

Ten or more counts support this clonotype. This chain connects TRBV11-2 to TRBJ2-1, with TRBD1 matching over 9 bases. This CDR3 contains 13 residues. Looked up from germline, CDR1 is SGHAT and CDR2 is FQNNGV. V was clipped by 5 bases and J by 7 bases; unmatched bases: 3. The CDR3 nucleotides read TGTGCCAGCAGCGCCGACAGGGGGAATGAGCAGTTCTTC. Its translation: CASSADRGNEQFF. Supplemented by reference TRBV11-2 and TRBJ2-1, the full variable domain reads EAGVAQSPRYKIIEKRQSVAFWCNPISGHATLYWYQQILGQGPKLLIQFQNNGVVDDSQLPKDRFSAERLKGVDSTLKIQPAKLEDSAVYLCASSADRGNEQFFGPGTRLTVL.

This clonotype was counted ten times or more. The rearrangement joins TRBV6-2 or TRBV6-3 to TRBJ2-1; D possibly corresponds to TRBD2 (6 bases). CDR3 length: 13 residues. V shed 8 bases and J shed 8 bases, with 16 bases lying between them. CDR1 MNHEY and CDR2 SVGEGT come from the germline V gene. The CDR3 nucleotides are TGTGCCAGCCGGAGACTAGTATACGATGAGCAGTTCTTC. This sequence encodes CASRRLVYDEQFF.

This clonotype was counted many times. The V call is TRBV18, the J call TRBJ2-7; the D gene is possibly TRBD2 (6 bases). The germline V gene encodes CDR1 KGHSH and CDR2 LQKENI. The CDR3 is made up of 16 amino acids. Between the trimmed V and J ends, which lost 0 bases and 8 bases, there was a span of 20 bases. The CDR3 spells CASSPPIGTSLLKQYF. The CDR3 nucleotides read TGTGCCAGCTCACCACCGATCGGGACTTCCCTCCTCAAGCAGTACTTC.

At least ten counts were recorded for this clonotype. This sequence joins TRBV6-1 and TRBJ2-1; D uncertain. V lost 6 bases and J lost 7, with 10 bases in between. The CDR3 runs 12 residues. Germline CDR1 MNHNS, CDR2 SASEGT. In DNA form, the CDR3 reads TGTGCCAGCAGCTTAGGTCGGAATGAGCAGTTCTTC. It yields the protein CASSLGRNEQFF.

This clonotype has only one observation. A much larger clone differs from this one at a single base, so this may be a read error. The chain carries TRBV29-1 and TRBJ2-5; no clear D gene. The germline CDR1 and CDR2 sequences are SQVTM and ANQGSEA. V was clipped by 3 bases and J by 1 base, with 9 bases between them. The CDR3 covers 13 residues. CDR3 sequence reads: CSVDQATQETQYF. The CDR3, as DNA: TGCAGCGTTGACCAAGCGACCCAAGAGACCCAGTACTTC.

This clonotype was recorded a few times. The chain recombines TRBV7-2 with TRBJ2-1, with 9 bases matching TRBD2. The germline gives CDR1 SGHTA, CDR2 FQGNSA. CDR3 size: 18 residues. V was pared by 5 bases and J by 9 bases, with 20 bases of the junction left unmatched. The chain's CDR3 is CASSPRGGAKRRAGEQFF. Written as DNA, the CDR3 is TGTGCCAGCAGCCCCCGCGGGGGGGCGAAGCGGAGGGCCGGTGAGCAGTTCTTC. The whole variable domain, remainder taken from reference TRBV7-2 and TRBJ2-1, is GAGVSQSPSNKVTEKGKDVELRCDPISGHTALYWYRQSLGQGLEFLIYFQGNSAPDKSGLPSDRFSAERTGGSVSTLTIQRTQQEDSAVYLCASSPRGGAKRRAGEQFFGPGTRLTVL.

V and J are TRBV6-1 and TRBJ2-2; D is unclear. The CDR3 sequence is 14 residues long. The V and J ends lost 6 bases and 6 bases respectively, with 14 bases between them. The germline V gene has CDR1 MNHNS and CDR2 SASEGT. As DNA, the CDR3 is TGTGCCAGCAGGTCCACCACGGGCTCCGGGGAGCTGTTTTTT. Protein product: CASRSTTGSGELFF.